One T cell receptor (beta chain) is described in this entry. This entry comes from a study of early T cells in non-severe SARS-CoV-2 infection. Study-wide background: The authors sequenced bulk RNA from unsorted whole blood, leaving chains unpaired.

CDR1 and CDR2 (germline): LGHNA, YNFKEQ. The CDR3 has 15 residues. Trimming pared 0 bases from V and 1 base from J, leaving 9 bases between. Researchers attached unique molecular identifiers to individual cDNA molecules. TCRdb re-derived calls from the 5' RACE reads in MiXCR, one entry per CDR3 protein. This sample has tens of thousands of distinct CDR3 sequences, with around 12% found just once. Source material: whole blood. The source is an adult who was a healthcare worker with PCR-confirmed SARS-CoV-2 infection or an uninfected control (not recorded which). This chain connects TRBV4-2 to TRBJ2-5; D call uncertain. As DNA, the CDR3 is TGTGCCAGCAGCCAAGAACCAGAGACCCAAGAGACCCAGTACTTC. Translated, it gives CASSQEPETQETQYF.